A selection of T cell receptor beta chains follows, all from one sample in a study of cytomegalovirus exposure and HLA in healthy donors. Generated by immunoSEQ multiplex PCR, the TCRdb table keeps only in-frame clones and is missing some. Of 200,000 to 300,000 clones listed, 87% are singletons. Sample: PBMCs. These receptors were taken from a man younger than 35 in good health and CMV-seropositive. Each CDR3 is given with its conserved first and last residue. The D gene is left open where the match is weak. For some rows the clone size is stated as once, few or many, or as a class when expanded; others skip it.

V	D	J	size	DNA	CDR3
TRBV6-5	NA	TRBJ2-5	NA	TGTGCCAGCAGTTACTCCCAAGGATGGCAGGAGACCCAGTACTTC	CASSYSQGWQETQYF
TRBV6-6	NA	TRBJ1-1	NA	TGTGCCAGCATTCCTACCGGACTGAACACTGAAGCTTTCTTT	CASIPTGLNTEAFF
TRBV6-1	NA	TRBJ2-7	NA	TGTGCCAGCAACCCGGGACCCCCTCTCGAGCAGTACTTC	CASNPGPPLEQYF
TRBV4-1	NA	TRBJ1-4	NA	TGCGCCAGCAGCCATACAGGGCGAGAAAATGAAAAACTGTTTTTT	CASSHTGRENEKLFF
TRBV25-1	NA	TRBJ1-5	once	TGTGCCAGCAGTGAATTTGAGGATAGCAATCAGCCCCAGCATTTT	CASSEFEDSNQPQHF
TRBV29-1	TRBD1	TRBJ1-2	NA	TGCAGCGGGGGGGGACAGGGGGCAGGTGGCTACACCTTC	CSGGGQGAGGYTF
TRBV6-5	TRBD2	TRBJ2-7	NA	TGTGCCAGCCGGACTAGCGGCTCCTACGAGCAGTACTTC	CASRTSGSYEQYF
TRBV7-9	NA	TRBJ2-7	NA	TGTGCCAGCAGCCTTGACACCGCTGGCGAGCAGTACTTC	CASSLDTAGEQYF
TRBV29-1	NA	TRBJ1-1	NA	TGCAGCGTTCGGGGTGGGACGAACACTGAAGCTTTCTTT	CSVRGGTNTEAFF
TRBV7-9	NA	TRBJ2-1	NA	TGTGCCAGCAGCCCGTCCCGAGCCCCCTACAATGAGCAGTTCTTC	CASSPSRAPYNEQFF
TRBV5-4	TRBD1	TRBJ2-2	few	TGTGCCAGCAGCGACAGGGGACAGGGGCCCACCGGGGAGCTGTTTTTT	CASSDRGQGPTGELFF
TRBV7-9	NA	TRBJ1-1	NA	TGTGCCAGCAGCTCCTCAGGGGTCGGCACTGAAGCTTTCTTT	CASSSSGVGTEAFF
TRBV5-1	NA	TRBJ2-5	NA	TGCGCCAGCAGCTCCTCTAGTAGGGAGACCCAGTACTTC	CASSSSSRETQYF
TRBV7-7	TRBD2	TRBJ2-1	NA	TGTGCCAGCAGCCCGGCGGGAGGGCCTCACAATGAGCAGTTCTTC	CASSPAGGPHNEQFF
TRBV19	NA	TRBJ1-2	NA	TGTGCCAGCTGCGTCGGGGGCGCAAACTATGGCTACACCTTC	CASCVGGANYGYTF
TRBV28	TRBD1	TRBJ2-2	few	TGTGCCAGCAGTTTCCGGGACAGGGAGACCGGGGAGCTGTTTTTT	CASSFRDRETGELFF
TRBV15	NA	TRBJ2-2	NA	TGTGCCACCAGCAAATGGGCAGGTCGGGACACCGGGGAGCTGTTTTTT	CATSKWAGRDTGELFF
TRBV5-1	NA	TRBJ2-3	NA	TGCGCCAGCAGCTTGTTTAATAGCGGTTCCCCAGATACGCAGTATTTT	CASSLFNSGSPDTQYF
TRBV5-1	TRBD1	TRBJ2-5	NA	TGCGCCAGCAGCGTAGGACAGGGGGCGGGAGAGACCCAGTACTTC	CASSVGQGAGETQYF
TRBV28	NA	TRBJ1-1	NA	TGTGCCAGCAGTGGCCGGGACACTGAAGCTTTCTTT	CASSGRDTEAFF
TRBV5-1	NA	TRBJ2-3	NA	TGCGCCAGCAGCTTGGACCCTGGCGAAGATACGCAGTATTTT	CASSLDPGEDTQYF
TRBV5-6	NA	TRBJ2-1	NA	TGTGCCAGCAGCTTGGTCAGGGAGACATACAATGAGCAGTTCTTC	CASSLVRETYNEQFF
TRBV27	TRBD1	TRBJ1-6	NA	TGTGCCAGCAGAATAACAGGGGGATCCTATAATTCACCCCTCCACTTT	CASRITGGSYNSPLHF
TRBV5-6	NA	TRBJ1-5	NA	TGTGCCAGCAGCGGTAATGCAGGAAGGAGCAATCAGCCCCAGCATTTT	CASSGNAGRSNQPQHF
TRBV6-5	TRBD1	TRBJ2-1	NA	TGTGCCAGCAGTCCCGGGGGACAGGGGGCGCCTGAGCAGTTCTTC	CASSPGGQGAPEQFF
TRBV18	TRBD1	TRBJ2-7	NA	TGTGCCAGCTCACCCAGGACAGGGACATCCTACGAGCAGTACTTC	CASSPRTGTSYEQYF
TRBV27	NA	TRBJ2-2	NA	TGTGCCAGCAGTCTTCAGGACACCGGGGAGCTGTTTTTT	CASSLQDTGELFF
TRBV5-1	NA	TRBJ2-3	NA	TGCGCCAGCAGCTCCGAACAGACAGATACGCAGTATTTT	CASSSEQTDTQYF
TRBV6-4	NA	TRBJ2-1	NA	TGTGCCAGCAGCCCGGAAGGGACAAGAGATGAGCAGTTCTTC	CASSPEGTRDEQFF
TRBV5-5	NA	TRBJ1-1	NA	TGTGCCAGCAGCTTAGGGACTGAAGCTTTCTTT	CASSLGTEAFF
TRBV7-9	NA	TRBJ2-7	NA	TGTGCCAGCAGCACGGGACTCCTCTACGAGCAGTACTTC	CASSTGLLYEQYF
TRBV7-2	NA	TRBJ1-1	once	TGTGCCAGCAGCCCGCGTATTAACACTGAAGCTTTCTTT	CASSPRINTEAFF
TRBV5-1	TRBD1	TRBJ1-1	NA	TGCGCCAGCAGCACAACAGGGGTAACTGAAGCTTTCTTT	CASSTTGVTEAFF
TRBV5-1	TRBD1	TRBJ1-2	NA	TGCGCCAGCAGCCTGATAGGACAGGGGGTAGGCTATGGCTACACCTTC	CASSLIGQGVGYGYTF
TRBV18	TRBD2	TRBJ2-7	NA	TGTGCCAGCTCACCAGCCGGGACTAGCGGGTTAGAGCAGTACTTC	CASSPAGTSGLEQYF
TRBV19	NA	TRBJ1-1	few	TGTGCCAGTAGTATAACGTGGGGAGGGAACACTGAAGCTTTCTTT	CASSITWGGNTEAFF